The clone carrying this T cell receptor (beta chain) was detected ten times or more. Its antigen is still unknown. This sample was taken from a study of T cells in Graves' hyperthyroidism and ophthalmopathy. Whole-study context: Peripheral blood draws took place at initial diagnosis, ahead of any treatment.

With duration under 3 months, ophthalmopathy was active: Clinical Activity Score at least 3, NOSPECS at least 4. The study based diagnoses on clinical symptoms, serum thyroxine and TRAb, thyroid ultrasound and orbital computed tomography. General observations from the study: In the blood, most expanded thyroid clonotypes above 0.001 appeared as well.

The CDR3 runs to 17 residues. Deletions cut 0 bases from V and 0 bases from J, with 12 bases between. Per the germline V gene, CDR1 is LGHDT and CDR2 is YNNKEL (reference sequence). The TCR beta CDR3 regions underwent amplification using RNA transcripts as the source. The HTBI set primed first-round TCR CDR3 RT-PCR. TCRdb recomputed calls from the multiplex PCR reads with MiXCR, one row per CDR3 protein. This sample has 500,000 to 650,000 distinct CDR3 sequences, with roughly 18% found just once. Specimen: blood. The V gene is TRBV3-1, the J gene TRBJ2-1; D not resolved. The sequence derives from a woman aged 18-30 years with Graves' ophthalmopathy. The CDR3 nucleotides are TGTGCCAGCAGCCAAGATGTCGGTAGCTTCTCCTACAATGAGCAGTTCTTC. Protein sequence: CASSQDVGSFSYNEQFF.